These 32 T cell receptor beta chains were sequenced from one sample in a study of neurological immune-mediated disorders. TCRdb fed the 5' RACE reads into MiXCR, producing one record per CDR3 protein. The sample consists of 130,000 or so distinct CDR3 sequences, more than 2.5% of them appearing once. Sequencing was carried out using PBMCs. The receptor set was obtained from a woman in her 30s with multiple sclerosis.

V usage is TRBV4-3 and J usage is TRBJ1-1; TRBD1 is a possible D gene (6 bases). The CDR3 contains 15 residues. V lost 1 base and J lost 4, with 13 bases in between. CDR1 and CDR2 (germline): LGHNA, YSLEER. The chain's CDR3 is CASSQGWEGVTEAFF. The CDR3 DNA is TGCGCCAGCAGCCAAGGATGGGAGGGGGTCACTGAAGCTTTCTTT.

This clonotype appeared many times. The rearrangement joins TRBV7-2 to TRBJ2-7; D is ambiguous. V was cut by 3 bases and J by 3 bases, with 3 bases left in between. This CDR3 contains 11 residues. Germline CDR1 reads SGHTA; CDR2 reads FQGNSA. The CDR3 DNA follows: TGTGCCAGCAGCTTGATCTACGAGCAGTACTTC. Encoded protein: CASSLIYEQYF.

This clonotype was seen at least ten times. The J gene is TRBJ2-1, the V gene TRBV20-1; maybe TRBD1 (6 bases). The CDR3 totals 14 residues. Germline-derived CDR1 and CDR2 are DFQATT and SNEGSKA (reference sequence). V was cut by 5 bases and J by 1 base, with 12 bases left in between. DNA of the CDR3: TGCAGTGCTGGCATACAGGGATCCTACAATGAGCAGTTCTTC. This encodes CSAGIQGSYNEQFF.

This clonotype was seen at least ten times. V usage is TRBV3-1 and J usage is TRBJ2-7; maybe TRBD2 (6 bases). CDR1 is LGHDT and CDR2 is YNNKEL in the germline V gene (reference sequence). Between the trimmed V and J ends, which lost 0 bases and 0 bases, there was a span of 15 bases. This CDR3 region has 17 residues. CDR3 protein: CASSQELRGGRSYEQYF. CDR3 nucleotide sequence: TGTGCCAGCAGCCAAGAGTTGCGGGGAGGCCGCTCCTACGAGCAGTACTTC.

This clonotype has a count of ten or more. The rearrangement joins TRBV20-1 to TRBJ1-2; possible D gene TRBD1, 6 bases. The CDR3 is 15 residues long. The germline CDR1 and CDR2 sequences are DFQATT and SNEGSKA (reference sequence). Deletions cut 2 bases from V and 8 bases from J, with 21 bases between. The CDR3 reads CSARPRRGGLSGYTF. The CDR3 coding sequence is TGCAGTGCTAGACCCAGGAGGGGGGGCCTTTCCGGCTACACCTTC.

This clonotype was recorded once. The chain links TRBV7-9 to TRBJ2-5, with D tentatively TRBD1 (6 bases). CDR1 SEHNR and CDR2 FQNEAQ come from the germline V gene (reference sequence). The germline V and J ends were trimmed by 5 bases and 1 base, with 11 bases remaining between them. The CDR3 has 14 amino acids. The CDR3, as DNA: TGTGCCAGCAGCCAAGGACAGTCCCAAGAGACCCAGTACTTC. Translation gives CASSQGQSQETQYF.

This clonotype was detected ten times or more. This rearrangement joins TRBV5-1 to TRBJ1-2, with 10 bases identical to TRBD1. V trimming: 0 bases; J trimming: 7 bases; junction bases outside the gene matches: 12. The germline V gene encodes CDR1 SGHRS and CDR2 YFSETQ. CDR3 length equals 17 residues. The CDR3 nucleotides are TGCGCCAGCAGCTTGGAGTTGGCGGGACAGGGGTTGGGTGGCTACACCTTC. This translates into CASSLELAGQGLGGYTF.

This clonotype has a count of ten or more. The chain joins TRBV18 to TRBJ2-1; D gene uncertain. Germline assignment: CDR1 KGHSH and CDR2 LQKENI. V lost 3 bases and J 6 bases, leaving 9 bases between the germline ends. The length of the CDR3 is 13 residues. CDR3 loop: CASSPPGPNEQFF. The CDR3 DNA follows: TGTGCCAGCTCACCCCCCGGACCCAATGAGCAGTTCTTC.

This clonotype has ten or more counts. The V gene is TRBV5-1, the J gene TRBJ2-1; D may be TRBD1 or TRBD2 (7 bases each). Germline CDR1 and CDR2: SGHRS and YFSETQ. Trimming took 0 bases from V and 8 from J, leaving 12 bases between them. The CDR3 contains 14 residues. CDR3 sequence reads: CASSLGQGGYEQFF. The DNA of the CDR3 is TGCGCCAGCAGCTTGGGACAGGGAGGGTATGAGCAGTTCTTC.

Ten or more counts support this clonotype. The genes are TRBV5-6 and TRBJ1-1; no clear D gene. The germline V gene has CDR1 SGHDT and CDR2 YYEEEE. V dropped 0 bases and J dropped 7 bases, with 16 bases sitting between them. The length of the CDR3 is 15 residues. The CDR3 DNA follows: TGTGCCAGCAGCTTGGTGGAGGGTTGGACTGATGAAGCTTTCTTT. Protein product: CASSLVEGWTDEAFF.

Many counts were recorded for this clonotype. The J gene is TRBJ1-1, the V gene TRBV7-6; 9 bases match TRBD1. This CDR3 has 17 residues. The J segment lost 1 base and the V segment lost 6 bases, leaving 12 bases of the junction unmatched. CDR1 and CDR2 (germline): SGHVS, FNYEAQ. The CDR3 nucleotides are TGTGCCAGCAGTAAAGGACAGGGGAGGGCCCAGAACACTGAAGCTTTCTTT. This gives the protein CASSKGQGRAQNTEAFF. Combining the CDR3 with reference TRBV7-6 and TRBJ1-1 gives the whole variable domain GAGVSQSPRYKVTKRGQDVALRCDPISGHVSLYWYRQALGQGPEFLTYFNYEAQQDKSGLPNDRFSAERPEGSISTLTIQRTEQRDSAMYRCASSKGQGRAQNTEAFFGQGTRLTVV.

This clonotype appeared many times. The J gene is TRBJ2-2, the V gene TRBV18; D possibly uses TRBD1 or TRBD2 (5 bases each). Per germline, CDR1 KGHSH and CDR2 LQKENI. The V end was cut by 3 bases, the J end by 4 bases, with 15 bases between. The CDR3 totals 16 residues. In DNA, the CDR3 is TGTGCCAGCTCACCCAACTCCGGGGACCTCACCGGGGAGCTGTTTTTT. It specifies CASSPNSGDLTGELFF.

In this sample, this clonotype turned up many times. The V and J genes are TRBV7-8 and TRBJ2-3; 7 bases agree with TRBD2. CDR3 length equals 13 residues. The J segment lost 4 bases and the V segment lost 5 bases, leaving 3 bases of the junction unmatched. CDR1 is SGHVS, CDR2 FQNEAQ, per germline. The CDR3 DNA is TGTGCCAGCAGCGGGGGGGGGTCAGATACGCAGTATTTT. It yields the protein CASSGGGSDTQYF.

At least ten counts were recorded for this clonotype. The V and J genes are TRBV20-1 and TRBJ2-2, with 9 bases that match TRBD2. Germline V gene sequence: CDR1 DFQATT, CDR2 SNEGSKA (reference sequence). CDR3 length: 17 residues. V trimming: 0 bases; J trimming: 0 bases; junction bases outside the gene matches: 5. The chain's CDR3 is CSARDAASGTNTGELFF. The DNA of the CDR3 is TGCAGTGCTAGAGACGCCGCTAGCGGGACGAACACCGGGGAGCTGTTTTTT.

This clonotype was found many times. The DNA for the CDR3 is TGTGCCAGCAGCCAAAGCGGGAGCATGGTCAATGAGCAGTTCTTC. As protein: CASSQSGSMVNEQFF. The genes are TRBV3-1 and TRBJ2-1; TRBD2 matches 8 bases. V dropped 2 bases and J dropped 6; count of bases not matched to a gene: 6. Looked up from germline, CDR1 is LGHDT and CDR2 is YNNKEL (reference sequence). The CDR3 is 15 residues long.

This clonotype was detected ten times or more. The rearrangement links TRBV7-9 to TRBJ2-7; 12 bases are shared with TRBD2. With V trimmed by 1 base and J by 0 bases, 4 bases remained unmatched. Germline V gives CDR1 SEHNR, CDR2 FQNEAQ (reference sequence). This CDR3 contains 17 residues. The CDR3 here is CASSLGLAGASSYEQYF. For the CDR3, the DNA is TGTGCCAGCAGCTTAGGACTAGCGGGGGCGAGCTCCTACGAGCAGTACTTC.

This clonotype was recorded at least ten times. The chain uses TRBV18 and TRBJ2-3, with no clear D. V was pared by 6 bases and J by 2 bases, with 15 bases between. Germline CDR1 is KGHSH and CDR2 is LQKENI. This CDR3 has 15 residues. The CDR3 coding sequence is TGTGCCAGCTCCCCTGGTGGCAGCTACACAGATACGCAGTATTTT. Translating it yields CASSPGGSYTDTQYF.

This clonotype was counted at least ten times. The chain combines TRBV20-1 with TRBJ1-6; 7 nucleotides align to TRBD1. CDR1 is DFQATT, CDR2 SNEGSKA, per germline (reference sequence). Unmatched junction bases numbered 4, after V lost 5 bases and J lost 0 bases. This CDR3 has 15 amino acids. The CDR3 DNA reads TGCAGTGCTGAGGACAGGAGCTCCTATAATTCACCCCTCCACTTT. Its protein product is CSAEDRSSYNSPLHF.

A few counts support this clonotype. The chain has TRBV20-1 and TRBJ2-4; possibly TRBD2 for D (7 bases). The CDR3 has 16 amino acids. V lost 6 bases, J lost 0 bases, and 18 bases lay in between. The germline gives CDR1 DFQATT, CDR2 SNEGSKA (reference sequence). CDR3 bases: TGCAGTGCGCTAGGGGGGGGGCGATCAGCCAAAAACATTCAGTACTTC. Protein product: CSALGGGRSAKNIQYF.

Ten or more counts support this clonotype. The chain uses TRBV5-1 and TRBJ2-1, with 14 bases that match TRBD2. Looked up from germline, CDR1 is SGHRS and CDR2 is YFSETQ. The ends lost 3 bases at V and 9 bases at J; junction bases unmatched: 5. The CDR3 consists of 15 residues. DNA of the CDR3: TGCGCCAGCAGCTCGACTAGCGGGGGGGCCGGTGAGCAGTTCTTC. Translating gives CASSSTSGGAGEQFF.

This clonotype was observed many times. The V and J genes are TRBV20-1 and TRBJ2-3; D call uncertain. CDR1 and CDR2 from the germline V gene are DFQATT and SNEGSKA (reference sequence). The V end lost 6 bases, the J end lost 4 bases, and 14 bases lay between the germline ends. CDR3 length equals 13 residues. The CDR3 spells CSAPLSRADTQYF. In DNA, the CDR3 is TGCAGTGCCCCCCTGAGTAGAGCAGATACGCAGTATTTT.

This clonotype was counted at least ten times. The gene calls are TRBV20-1 and TRBJ2-1; D assignment may be TRBD1 or TRBD2 (5 bases each). V was trimmed by 6 bases and J by 4 bases, leaving 16 bases between them. The germline V gene encodes CDR1 DFQATT and CDR2 SNEGSKA (reference sequence). This CDR3 is 14 amino acids long. The chain's CDR3 is CSADPGTTYNEQFF. CDR3 in DNA: TGCAGTGCGGATCCCGGGACGACGTACAATGAGCAGTTCTTC.

This clonotype showed up many times. The chain couples TRBV7-2 to TRBJ1-5, with D possibly TRBD1 on 6 matching bases. The CDR3 loop spans 15 amino acids. Germline V lookup: CDR1 SGHTA, CDR2 FQGNSA. The V end was cut by 2 bases, the J end by 1 base, with 9 bases between. For the CDR3, the DNA is TGTGCCAGCAGCTTACGGGGGCAGAGCAATCAGCCCCAGCATTTT. This sequence encodes CASSLRGQSNQPQHF.

This clonotype has at least ten counts. This chain joins TRBV7-2 and TRBJ2-3; D gene ambiguous. The CDR3 covers 14 residues. V shed 1 base and J shed 0 bases, with 5 bases lying between them. Germline CDR1 is SGHTA and CDR2 is FQGNSA. The CDR3 coding sequence is TGTGCCAGCAGCTTAGGTCCGAGCACAGATACGCAGTATTTT. As protein: CASSLGPSTDTQYF.

This clonotype was detected ten times or more. V is TRBV20-1 and J is TRBJ1-2; D is undetermined. The ends were cut back, 5 bases at V and 1 base at J, with 8 bases in the middle. There are 12 residues in the CDR3. Looked up from germline, CDR1 is DFQATT and CDR2 is SNEGSKA (reference sequence). The chain's CDR3 is CSAPGLNYGYTF. The CDR3 DNA sequence: TGCAGTGCTCCTGGCCTTAACTATGGCTACACCTTC.

This clonotype showed up many times. V is TRBV10-3 and J is TRBJ1-2; D gene unclear. Germline V gene sequence: CDR1 ENHRY, CDR2 SYGVKD. V gave up 2 bases and J gave up 5 bases, with 9 bases separating them. The length of the CDR3 is 13 residues. The CDR3 is CAISERQEYGYTF. CDR3 DNA sequence: TGTGCCATCAGTGAGCGGCAGGAGTATGGCTACACCTTC.

This clonotype has a count of ten or more. V is TRBV5-5 and J is TRBJ2-5; 14 bases agree with TRBD2. The CDR3 covers 15 residues. Germline V gene data show CDR1 as SGHKS and CDR2 as YYEKEE (reference sequence). J gave up 4 bases and V 4 bases, and 3 bases lay outside the gene matches. The CDR3, as DNA: TGTGCCAGCAGCCCGGGACTAGCGGGAGTAGAGACCCAGTACTTC. Amino acids: CASSPGLAGVETQYF.

In its sample, this clonotype was seen many times. The chain couples TRBV29-1 to TRBJ1-2, with no clear D. Germline assignment: CDR1 SQVTM and CDR2 ANQGSEA. The CDR3 runs 13 residues. Between the trimmed V and J ends, which lost 1 base and 5 bases, there was a span of 11 bases. The CDR3 DNA sequence: TGCAGCGTTGAAGCTCATACAGCTTATGGCTACACCTTC. It yields the protein CSVEAHTAYGYTF.

This clonotype was seen a few times. V gene TRBV12-3 or TRBV12-4 combines with J gene TRBJ1-2; TRBD1 matches at 7 bases. The V gene end was trimmed by 8 bases and the J gene end by 8 bases; junction bases not matched to a gene: 11. This CDR3 comprises 13 residues. In DNA, the CDR3 is TGTGCCAGCCCTGGCGGACAGGATGGGGGCTACACCTTC. It encodes CASPGGQDGGYTF.

This clonotype appeared many times. V usage is TRBV7-9 and J usage is TRBJ2-7; D unresolved. Trimming left V 1 base short and J 0 bases short, with 7 bases between. The germline V gene encodes CDR1 SEHNR and CDR2 FQNEAQ (reference sequence). The CDR3 spans 14 residues. The CDR3 here is CASSLVSTSYEQYF. As DNA, the CDR3 is TGTGCCAGCAGCTTAGTCTCAACCTCCTACGAGCAGTACTTC.

This clonotype showed up many times. This chain uses TRBV7-8 with TRBJ2-3; D unclear. The V end lost 3 bases, the J end lost 2 bases, and 15 bases lay between the germline ends. Germline V lookup: CDR1 SGHVS, CDR2 FQNEAQ. The length of the CDR3 is 16 residues. CDR3 amino acids: CASSFPGETPTDTQYF. Here the CDR3 DNA reads TGTGCCAGCAGCTTTCCTGGCGAGACCCCCACAGATACGCAGTATTTT.

This clonotype was counted ten times or more. This chain connects TRBV6-5 to TRBJ2-6; no firm D call. Per germline, CDR1 MNHEY and CDR2 SVGAGI. The CDR3 is 13 amino acids. Trimming took 2 bases from V and 13 from J, leaving 12 bases between them. The CDR3 nucleotides are TGTGCCAGCAGTTACCAGACCGAATCAGTCCTGACTTTC. This translates into CASSYQTESVLTF.